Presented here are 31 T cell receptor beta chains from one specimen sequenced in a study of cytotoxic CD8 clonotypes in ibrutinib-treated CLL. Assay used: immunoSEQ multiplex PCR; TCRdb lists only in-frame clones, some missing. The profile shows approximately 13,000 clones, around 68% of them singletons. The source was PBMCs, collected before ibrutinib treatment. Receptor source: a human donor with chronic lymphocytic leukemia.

CDR3 sequence (DNA): TGTGCCAGCTCACCAACCGGCTGGGATGGCTACACCTTC. It is translated as CASSPTGWDGYTF. The V call is TRBV18, the J call TRBJ1-2; no clear D gene. Germline CDR1 reads KGHSH; CDR2 reads LQKENI. The CDR3 has 13 residues. Trimming stripped 2 bases from V and 6 bases from J, with 10 bases between.

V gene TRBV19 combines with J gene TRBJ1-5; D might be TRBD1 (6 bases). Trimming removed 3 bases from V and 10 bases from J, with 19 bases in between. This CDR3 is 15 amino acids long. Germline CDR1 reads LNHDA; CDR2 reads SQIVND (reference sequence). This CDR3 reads CASSIPMGQVSPQHF. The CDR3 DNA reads TGTGCCAGTAGTATCCCGATGGGACAAGTATCCCCCCAGCATTTT.

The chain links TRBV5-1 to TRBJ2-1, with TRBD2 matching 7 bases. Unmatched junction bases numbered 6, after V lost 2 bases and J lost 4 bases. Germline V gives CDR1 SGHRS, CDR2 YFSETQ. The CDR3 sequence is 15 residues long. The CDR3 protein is CASSLTGGTYNEQFF. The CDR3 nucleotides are TGCGCCAGCAGCTTAACCGGGGGGACTTACAATGAGCAGTTCTTC.

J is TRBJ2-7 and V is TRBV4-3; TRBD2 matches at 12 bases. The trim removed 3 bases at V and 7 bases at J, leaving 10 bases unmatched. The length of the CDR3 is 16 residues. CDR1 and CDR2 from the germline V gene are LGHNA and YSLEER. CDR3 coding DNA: TGCGCCAGCAGCCACGCCCCTAGCGGGAGGGCGGGGGAGCAGTACTTC. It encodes CASSHAPSGRAGEQYF.

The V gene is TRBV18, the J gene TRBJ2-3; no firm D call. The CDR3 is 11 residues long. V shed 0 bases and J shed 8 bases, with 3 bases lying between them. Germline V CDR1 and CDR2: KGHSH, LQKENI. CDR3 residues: CASSPPGTQYF. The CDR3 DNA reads TGTGCCAGCTCACCACCGGGTACGCAGTATTTT.

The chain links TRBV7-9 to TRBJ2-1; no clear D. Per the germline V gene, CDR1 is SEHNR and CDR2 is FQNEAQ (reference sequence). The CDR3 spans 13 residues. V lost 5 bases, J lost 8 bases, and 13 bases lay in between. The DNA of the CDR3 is TGTGCCAGCAGCGACCGGACCCGTTATGAGCAGTTCTTC. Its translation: CASSDRTRYEQFF.

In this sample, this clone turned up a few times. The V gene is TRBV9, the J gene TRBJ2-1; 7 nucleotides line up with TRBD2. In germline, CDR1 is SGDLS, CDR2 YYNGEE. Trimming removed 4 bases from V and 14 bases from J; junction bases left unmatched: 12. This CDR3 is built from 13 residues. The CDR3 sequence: CASSPPGGAEKFF. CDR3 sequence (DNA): TGTGCCAGCAGCCCCCCGGGGGGTGCGGAAAAGTTCTTC.

This CDR3 is CAISEQQGPYEQYF. CDR3 coding DNA: TGTGCCATCAGTGAGCAACAGGGCCCCTACGAGCAGTACTTC. The chain recombines TRBV10-3 with TRBJ2-7, with a tentative D call TRBD1 (6 bases). The V end lost 2 bases, the J end lost 2 bases, and 10 bases lay between the germline ends. Per the germline V gene, CDR1 is ENHRY and CDR2 is SYGVKD. The CDR3 is made up of 14 amino acids.

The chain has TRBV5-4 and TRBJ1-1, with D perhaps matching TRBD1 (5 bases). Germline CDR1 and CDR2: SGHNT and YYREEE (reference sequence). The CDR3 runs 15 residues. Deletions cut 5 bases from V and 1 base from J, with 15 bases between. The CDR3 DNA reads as TGTGCCAGCAGTCCAGTCGGGGGGACGAACACTGAAGCTTTCTTT. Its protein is CASSPVGGTNTEAFF.

The CDR3, as DNA: TGTGCCAGCAGCCTAGGGACTAGCGGCTCCTACGAGCAGTACTTC. Protein product: CASSLGTSGSYEQYF. V usage is TRBV9 and J usage is TRBJ2-7, with 11 nucleotides matching TRBD2. Germline V gene data show CDR1 as SGDLS and CDR2 as YYNGEE. After removal of 4 bases from V and 0 bases from J, the junction contained 3 bases not matched to a gene. This CDR3 is built from 15 residues.

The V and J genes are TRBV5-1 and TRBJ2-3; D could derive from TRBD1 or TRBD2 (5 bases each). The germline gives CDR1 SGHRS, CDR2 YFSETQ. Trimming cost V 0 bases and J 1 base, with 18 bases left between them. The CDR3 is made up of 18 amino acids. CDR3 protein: CASSLGAGTALGTDTQYF. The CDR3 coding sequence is TGCGCCAGCAGCTTGGGGGCCGGGACCGCCCTGGGCACAGATACGCAGTATTTT.

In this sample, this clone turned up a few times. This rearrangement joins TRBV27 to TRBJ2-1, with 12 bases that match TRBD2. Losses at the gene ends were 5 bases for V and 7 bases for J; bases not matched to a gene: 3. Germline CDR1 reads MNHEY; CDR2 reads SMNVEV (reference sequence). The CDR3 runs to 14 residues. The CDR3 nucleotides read TGTGCCAGCAGTCGCCTAGCGGGAGGGAATGAGCAGTTCTTC. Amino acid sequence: CASSRLAGGNEQFF.

CDR3 amino acids: CASILGQAADTQYF. CDR3 nucleotides: TGTGCCAGCATCCTGGGACAGGCGGCAGATACGCAGTATTTT. This chain links TRBV6-6 with TRBJ2-3, with 8 bases fitting TRBD1. The CDR3 spans 14 residues. V shed 7 bases and J 4 bases; nucleotides not matched to a gene: 7. CDR1 and CDR2 from the germline V gene are MNHNY and SVGAGI (reference sequence).

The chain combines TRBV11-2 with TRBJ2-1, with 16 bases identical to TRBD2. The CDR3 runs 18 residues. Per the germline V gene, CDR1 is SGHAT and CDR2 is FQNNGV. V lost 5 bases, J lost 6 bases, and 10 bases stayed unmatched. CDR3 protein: CASSPGTSGRARRNEQFF. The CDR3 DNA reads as TGTGCCAGCAGCCCCGGGACTAGCGGGAGGGCCCGTCGCAATGAGCAGTTCTTC.

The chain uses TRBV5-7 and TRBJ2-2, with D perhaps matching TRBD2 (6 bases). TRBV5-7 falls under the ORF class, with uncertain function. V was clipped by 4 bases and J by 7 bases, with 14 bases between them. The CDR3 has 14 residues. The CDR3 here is CASSPGREGGELFF. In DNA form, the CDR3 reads TGTGCCAGCAGCCCCGGGAGAGAAGGCGGGGAGCTGTTTTTT.

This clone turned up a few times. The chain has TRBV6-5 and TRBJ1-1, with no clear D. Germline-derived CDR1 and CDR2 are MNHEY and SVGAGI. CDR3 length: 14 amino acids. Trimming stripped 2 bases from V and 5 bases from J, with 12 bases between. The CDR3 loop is CASSYSAGYTEAFF. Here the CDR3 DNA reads TGTGCCAGCAGTTACAGCGCGGGTTATACTGAAGCTTTCTTT.

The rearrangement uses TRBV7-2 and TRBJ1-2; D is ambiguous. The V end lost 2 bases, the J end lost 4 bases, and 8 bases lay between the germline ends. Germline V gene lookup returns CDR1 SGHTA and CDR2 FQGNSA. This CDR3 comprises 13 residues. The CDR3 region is CASSLSETYGYTF. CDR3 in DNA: TGTGCCAGCAGCTTATCAGAGACCTATGGCTACACCTTC.

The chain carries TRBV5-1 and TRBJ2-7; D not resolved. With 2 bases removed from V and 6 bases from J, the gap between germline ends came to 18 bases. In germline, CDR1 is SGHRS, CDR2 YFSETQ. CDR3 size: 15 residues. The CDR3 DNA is TGCGCCAGCAGCTTCGGAGTTGGGAAGCGCGGCGAGCAGTACTTC. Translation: CASSFGVGKRGEQYF.

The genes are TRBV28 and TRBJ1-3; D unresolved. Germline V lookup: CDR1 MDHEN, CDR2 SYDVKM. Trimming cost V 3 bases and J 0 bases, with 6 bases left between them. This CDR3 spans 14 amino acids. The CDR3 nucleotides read TGTGCCAGCAGTTTGGGCAGCTCTGGAAACACCATATATTTT. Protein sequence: CASSLGSSGNTIYF.

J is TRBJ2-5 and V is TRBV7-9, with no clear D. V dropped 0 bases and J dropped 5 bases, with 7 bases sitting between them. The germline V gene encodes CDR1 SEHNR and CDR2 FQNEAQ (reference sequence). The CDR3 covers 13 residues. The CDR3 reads CASSLAARETQYF. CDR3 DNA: TGTGCCAGCAGCTTAGCGGCCAGGGAGACCCAGTACTTC.

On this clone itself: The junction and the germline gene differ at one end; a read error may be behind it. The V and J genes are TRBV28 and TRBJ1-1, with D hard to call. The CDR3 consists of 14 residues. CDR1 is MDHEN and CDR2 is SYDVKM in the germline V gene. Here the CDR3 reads CASSPRVRNAEAFF. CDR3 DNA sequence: TGTGCCAGCAGTCCCCGGGTCCGGAACGCTGAAGCTTTCTTT.

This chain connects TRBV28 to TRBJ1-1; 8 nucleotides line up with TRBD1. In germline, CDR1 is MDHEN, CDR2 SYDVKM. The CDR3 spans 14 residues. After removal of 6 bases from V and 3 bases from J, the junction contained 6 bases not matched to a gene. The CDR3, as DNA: TGTGCCAGCAGCCGAGGGACAGGCCACACTGAAGCTTTCTTT. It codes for CASSRGTGHTEAFF.

The CDR3: CASMRGPYEQYF. Here the CDR3 DNA reads TGTGCCAGCATGCGGGGCCCCTACGAGCAGTACTTC. The chain links TRBV5-5 to TRBJ2-7; D may be TRBD2 (6 bases). The V end was cut by 6 bases, the J end by 2 bases, with 9 bases between. This CDR3 has 12 amino acids. Per the germline V gene, CDR1 is SGHKS and CDR2 is YYEKEE (reference sequence).

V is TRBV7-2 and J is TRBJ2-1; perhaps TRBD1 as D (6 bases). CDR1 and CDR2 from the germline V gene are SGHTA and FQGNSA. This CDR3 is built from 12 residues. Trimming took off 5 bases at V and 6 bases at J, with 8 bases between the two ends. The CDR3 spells CASSGGGNEQFF. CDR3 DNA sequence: TGTGCCAGCAGCGGGGGCGGCAATGAGCAGTTCTTC.

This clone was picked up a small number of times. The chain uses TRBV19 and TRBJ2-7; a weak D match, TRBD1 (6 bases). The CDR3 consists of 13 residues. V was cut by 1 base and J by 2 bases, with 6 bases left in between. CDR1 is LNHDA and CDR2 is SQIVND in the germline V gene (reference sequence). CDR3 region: CASSIGTAYEQYF. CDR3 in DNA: TGTGCCAGTAGTATAGGGACAGCCTACGAGCAGTACTTC.

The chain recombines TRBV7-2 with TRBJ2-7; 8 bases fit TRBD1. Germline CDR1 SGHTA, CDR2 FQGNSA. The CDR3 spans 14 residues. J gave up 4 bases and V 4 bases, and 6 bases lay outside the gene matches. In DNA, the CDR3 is TGTGCCAGCAGCTCCGGGACAGGAGTATACGAGCAGTACTTC. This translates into CASSSGTGVYEQYF.

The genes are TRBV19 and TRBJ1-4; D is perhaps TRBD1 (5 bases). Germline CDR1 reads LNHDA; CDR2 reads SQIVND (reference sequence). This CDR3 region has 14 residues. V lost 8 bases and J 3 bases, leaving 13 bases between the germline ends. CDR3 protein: CASGRGTANEKLFF. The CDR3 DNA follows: TGTGCCAGTGGCCGCGGGACCGCTAATGAAAAACTGTTTTTT.

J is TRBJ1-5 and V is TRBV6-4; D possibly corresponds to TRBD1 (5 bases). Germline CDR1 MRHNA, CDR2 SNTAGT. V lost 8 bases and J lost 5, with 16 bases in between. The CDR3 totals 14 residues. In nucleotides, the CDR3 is TGTGCCAGCGGGGGGGGGAGGGCCGATCAGCCCCAGCATTTT. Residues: CASGGGRADQPQHF.

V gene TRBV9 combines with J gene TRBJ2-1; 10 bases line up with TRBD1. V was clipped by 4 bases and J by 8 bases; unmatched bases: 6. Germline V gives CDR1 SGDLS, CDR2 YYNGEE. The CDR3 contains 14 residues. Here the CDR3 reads CASSPRDRGYEQFF. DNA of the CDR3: TGTGCCAGCAGCCCCCGGGACAGGGGTTATGAGCAGTTCTTC.

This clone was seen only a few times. The CDR3: CASSLPGGATYEQYF. In DNA form, the CDR3 reads TGTGCCAGCAGTTTACCCGGGGGGGCCACCTACGAGCAGTACTTC. The rearrangement joins TRBV28 to TRBJ2-7, with 8 bases fitting TRBD2. The CDR3 length is 15 residues. Germline V gene data show CDR1 as MDHEN and CDR2 as SYDVKM. The trim removed 2 bases at V and 2 bases at J, leaving 5 bases unmatched.

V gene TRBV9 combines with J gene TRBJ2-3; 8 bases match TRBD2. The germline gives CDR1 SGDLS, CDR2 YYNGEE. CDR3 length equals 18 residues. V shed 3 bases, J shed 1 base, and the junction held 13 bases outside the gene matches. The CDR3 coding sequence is TGTGCCAGCAGCGAGGCCCCCCTCGGGCGGGGGGGCACAGATACGCAGTATTTT. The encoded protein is CASSEAPLGRGGTDTQYF.